Listed below are T cell receptor beta chains from one sample, sequenced in a study of T cell changes during pregnancy in multiple sclerosis. TCRdb's table, derived via immunoSEQ multiplex PCR, lists solely in-frame clones and lacks some. The table includes under 100,000 clones, around 93% detected once. The starting material was peripheral blood, obtained in the first trimester of pregnancy. These receptor sequences come from a female donor in good health, enrolled as a control in a pregnancy study. The CDR3 runs from the conserved cysteine through the conserved F or W. The D gene is left open where the match is weak.

V	D	J	CDR3
TRBV6-5	.	TRBJ1-5	CASSFIQGVNQPQHF
TRBV11-2	TRBD1	TRBJ2-1	CASSFSGQGAYNEQFF
TRBV9	.	TRBJ2-2	CASSLSGELFF
TRBV1	.	TRBJ2-1	CTSSQAQRLAGGGEQFF
TRBV5-3	.	TRBJ1-2	CARSLAGADGYTF
TRBV25-1	.	TRBJ2-2	CASTSTPRTGELFF
TRBV7-9	.	TRBJ1-2	CASSGRGAAYGYTF
TRBV10-3	TRBD2	TRBJ2-7	CAIQAGGAEQYF
TRBV18	.	TRBJ1-1	CASSRDRTEAFF
TRBV28	.	TRBJ1-1	CASSSTGVGPEAFF
TRBV30	.	TRBJ2-5	CAWSRTDQETQYF
TRBV4-3	.	TRBJ2-5	CASSQEGQAGETQYF
TRBV7-9	.	TRBJ2-7	CASSQTYRDPLSYEQYF
TRBV5-1	.	TRBJ1-3	CASSLVASGNTIYF
TRBV7-2	.	TRBJ2-7	CASGTPPGRSSYEQYF
TRBV13	.	TRBJ2-2	CASSPISGIPANTGELFF
TRBV27	.	TRBJ2-3	CASSLLGSSTDTQYF
TRBV11-2	TRBD1	TRBJ2-2	CASSHGQGKWTGELFF
TRBV28	TRBD1	TRBJ1-4	CASSLAYRGRNEKLFF
TRBV21-1	.	TRBJ1-1	CASSNVCRGRNTEAFF
TRBV4-1	.	TRBJ2-7	CASSQARGASYEQYF
TRBV7-8	TRBD2	TRBJ2-1	CASSLSGLAGGRDEQFF
TRBV5-6	TRBD1	TRBJ1-2	CASSFIGGNYGYTF
TRBV30	.	TRBJ2-7	CAWSGGRSSYEQYF
TRBV7-2	.	TRBJ1-4	CASSSLGEKLFF
TRBV7-9	TRBD1	TRBJ1-1	CASSPGQGKGVNTEAFF
TRBV5-6	.	TRBJ2-7	CASSNRQVWGRPYEQYF
TRBV6-5	TRBD1	TRBJ2-7	CASRRLQGTYEQYF
TRBV5-1	TRBD2	TRBJ2-1	CASSFGSSGGAVNEQFF
TRBV4-3	.	TRBJ2-7	CASSQDSDYEQYF
TRBV5-6	.	TRBJ2-7	CASSPQGGTYEQYF
TRBV19	TRBD1	TRBJ1-3	CASSTSGQGWNTIYF
TRBV5-5	.	TRBJ2-2	CASSDRGGSGELFF
TRBV6-1	TRBD1	TRBJ1-2	CASSTTGWSGYTF
TRBV4-3	.	TRBJ1-1	CASSQDLNSLNTEAFF
TRBV11-3	.	TRBJ2-7	CASSFTPSAEQYF
TRBV6-1	TRBD1	TRBJ1-2	CASRNTGGGYGYTF
TRBV11-2	.	TRBJ1-1	CASSRGAPGNTEAFF
TRBV9	TRBD1	TRBJ1-4	CASSATAGQGAEKLFF
TRBV28	.	TRBJ1-2	CASSFGAVSYGYTF
TRBV5-1	TRBD1	TRBJ1-4	CASSPRGRYEKLFF
TRBV19	.	TRBJ1-2	CAKGVDRSYGYTF
TRBV2	.	TRBJ2-1	CASSDEGASNEQFF
TRBV7-2	.	TRBJ1-2	CASSLAGALNYGYTF
TRBV6-5	.	TRBJ2-6	CASSSPTVSGANVLTF
TRBV6-5	TRBD1	TRBJ2-7	CASSYSGQGFEQYF
TRBV6-6	.	TRBJ1-6	CASSTPRSRGGSPLHF
TRBV27	TRBD2	TRBJ2-3	CASSLTLAGAVDTQYF
TRBV4-3	.	TRBJ2-7	CASSQDLRTANEQYF
TRBV6-5	.	TRBJ1-6	CASSYSSQANSPLHF
TRBV9	TRBD1	TRBJ1-4	CASSFTGATNEKLFF
TRBV4-3	TRBD1	TRBJ1-2	CASSPYRGLNYGYTF
TRBV30	.	TRBJ1-1	CAWSAGNTEAFF
TRBV11-2	.	TRBJ2-5	CASSLVALRETQYF